The sequence of this TCR beta chain was determined in a study of blood T cell repertoires in COVID-19. The CDR3 runs 16 residues. The V end lost 1 base, the J end lost 3 bases, and 13 bases lay between the germline ends. Germline V gene data show CDR1 as LNHDA and CDR2 as SQIVND (reference sequence). Methods used by the authors: The authors estimated nucleated cell counts from reference gene primer amplification. Sequencing used immunoSEQ multiplex PCR; TCRdb keeps in-frame clones, though not all of them. V, J and clone size were drawn from that table, and D and trimming were deduced from the DNA. The sample yields fewer than 300,000 clones, 65% to 90% seen once.

Material for sequencing was peripheral blood. The clonotype comes from a man aged 50 to 60 with active or convalescent COVID-19. The chain recombines TRBV19 with TRBJ1-5, with D perhaps matching TRBD1 (6 bases). CDR3 region: CASSIGQGNFNQPQHF. The CDR3 DNA is TGTGCCAGTAGTATAGGGCAGGGGAACTTCAATCAGCCCCAGCATTTT. Drawing the rest from reference TRBV19 and TRBJ1-5, the complete variable domain is DGGITQSPKYLFRKEGQNVTLSCEQNLNHDAMYWYRQDPGQGLRLIYYSQIVNDFQKGDIAEGYSVSREKKESFPLTVTSAQKNPTAFYLCASSIGQGNFNQPQHFGDGTRLSIL.